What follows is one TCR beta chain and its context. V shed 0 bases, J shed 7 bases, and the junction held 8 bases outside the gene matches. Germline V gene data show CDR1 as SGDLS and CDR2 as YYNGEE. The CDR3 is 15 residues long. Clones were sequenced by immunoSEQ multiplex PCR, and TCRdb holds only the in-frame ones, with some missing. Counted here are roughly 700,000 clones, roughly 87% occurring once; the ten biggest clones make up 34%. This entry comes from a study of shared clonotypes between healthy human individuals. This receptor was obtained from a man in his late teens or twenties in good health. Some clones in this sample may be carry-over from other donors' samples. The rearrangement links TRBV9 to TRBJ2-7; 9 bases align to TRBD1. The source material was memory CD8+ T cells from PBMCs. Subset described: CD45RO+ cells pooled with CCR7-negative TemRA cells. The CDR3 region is CASSVGRQGDREQYF. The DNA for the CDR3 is TGTGCCAGCAGCGTAGGTCGACAGGGGGATAGAGAGCAGTACTTC.